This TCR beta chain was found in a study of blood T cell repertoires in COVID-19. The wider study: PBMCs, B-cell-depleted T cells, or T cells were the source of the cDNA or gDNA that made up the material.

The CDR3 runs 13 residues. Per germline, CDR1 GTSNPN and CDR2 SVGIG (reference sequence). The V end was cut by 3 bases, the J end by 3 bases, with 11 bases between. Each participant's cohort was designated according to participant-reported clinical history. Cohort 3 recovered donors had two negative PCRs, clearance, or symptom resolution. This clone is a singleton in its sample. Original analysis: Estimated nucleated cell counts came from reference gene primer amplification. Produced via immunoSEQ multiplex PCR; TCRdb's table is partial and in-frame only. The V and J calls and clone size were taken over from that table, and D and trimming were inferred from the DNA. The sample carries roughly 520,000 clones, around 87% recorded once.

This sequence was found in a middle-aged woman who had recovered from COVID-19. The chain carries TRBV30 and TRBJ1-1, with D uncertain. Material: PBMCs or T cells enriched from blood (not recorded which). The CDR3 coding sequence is TGTGCCTGGAGGAGGGAATTTGACACTGAAGCTTTCTTT. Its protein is CAWRREFDTEAFF.